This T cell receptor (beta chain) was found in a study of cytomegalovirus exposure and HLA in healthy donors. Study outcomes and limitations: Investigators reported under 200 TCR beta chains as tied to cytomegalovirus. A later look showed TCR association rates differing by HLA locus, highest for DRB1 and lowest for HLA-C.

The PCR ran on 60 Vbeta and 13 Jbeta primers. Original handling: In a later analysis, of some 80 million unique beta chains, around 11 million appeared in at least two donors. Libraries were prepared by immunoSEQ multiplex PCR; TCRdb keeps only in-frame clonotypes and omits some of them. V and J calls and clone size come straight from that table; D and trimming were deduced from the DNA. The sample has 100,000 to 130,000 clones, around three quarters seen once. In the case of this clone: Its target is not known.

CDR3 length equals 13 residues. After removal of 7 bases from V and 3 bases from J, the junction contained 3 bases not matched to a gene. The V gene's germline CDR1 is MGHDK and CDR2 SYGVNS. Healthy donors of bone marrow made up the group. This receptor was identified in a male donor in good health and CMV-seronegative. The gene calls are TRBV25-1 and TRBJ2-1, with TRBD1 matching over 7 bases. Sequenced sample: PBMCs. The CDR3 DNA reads TGTGCCAGCATTTCAGGGGGCTACAATGAGCAGTTCTTC. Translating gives CASISGGYNEQFF. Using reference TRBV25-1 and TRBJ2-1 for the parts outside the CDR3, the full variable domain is EADIYQTPRYLVIGTGKKITLECSQTMGHDKMYWYQQDPGMELHLIHYSYGVNSTEKGDLSSESTVSRIRTEHFPLTLESARPSHTSQYLCASISGGYNEQFFGPGTRLTVL.